The clone carrying this T cell receptor beta chain has just a few counts. Researchers prepared the TCRbeta library using unique molecular identifiers, the study reports. A single record per CDR3 protein comes from TCRdb applying MiXCR to the PCR reads. The sample has a few hundred thousand distinct CDR3 sequences, about 16% seen once. Germline V CDR1 and CDR2: SGHRS, YFSETQ. Trimming shortened V by 4 bases and J by 3 bases, and 18 bases separated the two germline ends. The CDR3 is made up of 16 amino acids. This record comes from a study of T-cell reconstitution after alpha-beta-depleted transplantation in children.

The rearrangement uses TRBV5-1 and TRBJ2-3; weak D call: TRBD1 (5 bases). The receptor comes from a boy younger than two who had a stem cell transplant for Wiskott-Aldrich syndrome, so the T cells may come from the graft donor. The starting material was PBMCs, mostly from graft donor cells, obtained 360 days after TCRalphabeta/CD19-depleted stem cell transplant. The CDR3, as DNA: TGCGCCAGCAGCACCTTAGACAGTTCGTCGACAGATACGCAGTATTTT. Translation: CASSTLDSSSTDTQYF. The complete variable domain, with remaining parts taken from reference TRBV5-1 and TRBJ2-3, reads KAGVTQTPRYLIKTRGQQVTLSCSPISGHRSVSWYQQTPGQGLQFLFEYFSETQRNKGNFPGRFSGRQFSNSRSEMNVSTLELGDSALYLCASSTLDSSSTDTQYFGPGTRLTVL.